This entry is about one T cell receptor (beta chain). Its antigen target is currently unknown. No much larger clone exists at a distance of one base, and base qualities are not known. The immunoSEQ Assay, a bias-controlled multiplex PCR, was used to amplify TCRbeta CDR3 regions from genomic DNA. Per the original workflow: Nucleated cell counts per sample were estimated from amplification of reference gene primers within the assay. Sequence reads were collapsed and filtered to measure the absolute abundance of every unique TCRbeta CDR3 rearrangement. For each sample, productive Simpson clonality was calculated as the square root of Simpson's diversity index across productive rearrangements. TCRdb mirrors the immuneACCESS table, restricted to in-frame sequences. Some clones are absent from its copies; in checked studies, under half trace to an unresolved V gene, and the reason for the others is unknown. That table supplies the V and J calls and clone size; D and trimming were determined from the DNA. This sample holds tens of thousands of clones; about 74% were observed only once. The ten largest clonotypes hold about 2.1% of the sample.

This sample is drawn from a study of blood T cell repertoires in COVID-19 (dated by TCRdb to about 2020). Background on the whole study: The collaborator samples originated in the United States, Italy and Spain and spanned the acute and convalescent phases of COVID-19. The material from the prospective study consisted of cDNA or gDNA derived from T cells, B-cell-depleted T cells, or PBMCs. The dataset comprised deeply sampled blood TCRbeta repertoires from subjects exposed to, actively infected with, or recovered from COVID-19. The repertoires were released in a freely available public database meant as a resource for research on the immune response to SARS-CoV-2. The samples were drawn from the first 160 participants of the ongoing ImmuneRACE study and from some 1,300 subjects provided by 6 global collaborators. Nearly every sample came with metadata listing a de-identified subject ID, COVID-19 status, age in years and sex. Where HLA class I and class II types were available, the types were taken from metadata supplied by the sample provider, not from assay-based typing.

V and J are truncated by 3 bases and 3 bases respectively, leaving an intervening sequence of 11 bases. The CDR1 and CDR2 encoded by the germline V gene are MDHEN and SYDVKM. From the cysteine up to the phenylalanine, the CDR3 has a length of 14 residues. Left in the record is the CDR3 DNA by itself, 42 bases read in frame from the first base. The full study reports these points: Clinical and demographic metadata were provided uncurated, with the amount varying by source and participant.

In Seattle, one collaborating source enrolled patients while the infection was active and tracked those patients longitudinally over the course of disease. Collaborating institutions collected whole blood in K2EDTA tubes following their own protocols. For TCRbeta analysis, collaborator samples were shipped as frozen whole blood, as isolated PBMCs, or as DNA extracted from either sample type. The chain uses TRBV28 and TRBJ1-2, with TRBD1 tentatively as D gene (6 bases match). The receptor comes from a man aged 65-85 years with COVID-19, enrolled during active disease. The sequenced material came from peripheral blood. The CDR3 loop reads CASSFPGAHYGYTF. The sequence in DNA is TGTGCCAGCAGTTTTCCAGGGGCACACTATGGCTACACCTTC.